The 24 T cell receptor beta chains reported below all come from one sample, sequenced in a study of cytomegalovirus exposure and HLA in healthy donors. A multiplex PCR was run with 60 Vbeta primers and 13 Jbeta primers. The protocol was immunoSEQ multiplex PCR, while the TCRdb copy is restricted to in-frame clones and leaves out a portion. Here the sample spans fewer than 200,000 clones, roughly 84% being singletons. The material sequenced was PBMCs. Receptor source: a male donor in good health and CMV-seronegative.

Worth noting for this clone: A junction boundary mismatches the germline segment, possibly from a read error. The rearrangement joins TRBV4-2 to TRBJ2-3; tentatively, D is TRBD2 (5 bases). CDR1 and CDR2 (germline): LGHNA, YNFKEQ. The CDR3 is 14 amino acids. The CDR3 DNA follows: TGTGCCAGCAGCGAAGACCGGGACACAGATACGCAGTATTTT. Translating it yields CASSEDRDTDTQYF.

The V and J genes are TRBV7-8 and TRBJ2-3; 11 bases are shared with TRBD2. The ends lost 4 bases at V and 3 bases at J; junction bases unmatched: 6. The CDR3 runs to 16 residues. Germline CDR1 reads SGHVS; CDR2 reads FQNEAQ. The CDR3 loop reads CASSSLAGALTDTQYF. Written as DNA, the CDR3 is TGTGCCAGCAGCTCACTAGCGGGGGCCCTAACAGATACGCAGTATTTT.

J is TRBJ2-2 and V is TRBV29-1; no clear D. V was cut by 4 bases and J by 3 bases, with 3 bases left in between. Germline lookup yields CDR1 SQVTM and CDR2 ANQGSEA. CDR3 length: 11 amino acids. In nucleotides, the CDR3 is TGCAGCGTTGCGGACACCGGGGAGCTGTTTTTT. Its translation: CSVADTGELFF.

This CDR3 is CASSHNYEQYF. The CDR3 DNA follows: TGTGCCAGCAGTCACAACTACGAGCAGTACTTC. The chain couples TRBV6-5 to TRBJ2-7; the D is unclear. Germline V lookup: CDR1 MNHEY, CDR2 SVGAGI. Trimming pared 5 bases from V and 3 bases from J, leaving 5 bases between. The CDR3 has 11 residues.

The chain couples TRBV5-6 to TRBJ1-5; the match to TRBD1 covers 8 bases. Looked up from germline, CDR1 is SGHDT and CDR2 is YYEEEE. The J segment lost 7 bases and the V segment lost 4 bases, leaving 7 bases of the junction unmatched. The CDR3 extends over 14 amino acids. The CDR3, as DNA: TGTGCCAGCAGCCAAATGACAGGGGTCCAGCCCCAGCATTTT. It codes for CASSQMTGVQPQHF.

The genes are TRBV6-5 and TRBJ2-5; 9 bases match TRBD1. This CDR3 comprises 15 residues. Trimming at V came to 7 bases and at J to 5 bases, leaving 11 bases not matched to a gene. Germline V gives CDR1 MNHEY, CDR2 SVGAGI. The CDR3 protein is CASIDIGQGMETQYF. The CDR3 DNA reads as TGTGCCAGCATCGATATAGGACAGGGGATGGAGACCCAGTACTTC.

The chain links TRBV6-5 to TRBJ2-5; D ambiguous. This CDR3 contains 12 residues. Germline CDR1 MNHEY, CDR2 SVGAGI. Trimming left V 5 bases short and J 5 bases short, with 9 bases between. The CDR3 region is CASSRVAETQYF. In DNA form, the CDR3 reads TGTGCCAGCAGTCGGGTTGCGGAGACCCAGTACTTC.

The chain recombines TRBV6-5 with TRBJ2-7; TRBD1 matches at 7 bases. J was trimmed by 7 bases and V by 5 bases; bases with no gene match: 14. Per germline, CDR1 MNHEY and CDR2 SVGAGI. This CDR3 contains 15 residues. The CDR3 loop is CASSAQTRGRGEQYF. CDR3 coding DNA: TGTGCCAGCAGTGCCCAGACCAGGGGCAGGGGGGAGCAGTACTTC.

This sequence joins TRBV28 and TRBJ1-6, with D perhaps matching TRBD1 (5 bases). The V and J ends lost 5 bases and 7 bases respectively, with 12 bases between them. The CDR3 sequence is 14 residues long. Germline V gene data show CDR1 as MDHEN and CDR2 as SYDVKM. The CDR3 DNA is TGTGCCAGCAGTGCTGGGGGGGACAATTCACCCCTCCACTTT. Protein: CASSAGGDNSPLHF.

The CDR3 DNA is TGTGCCAGCAGCGGTCAGGGGATGGGGATGAACGAGCAGTACTTC. Its protein is CASSGQGMGMNEQYF. This rearrangement joins TRBV7-9 to TRBJ2-7; D is perhaps TRBD1 (6 bases). Germline V gives CDR1 SEHNR, CDR2 FQNEAQ (reference sequence). This CDR3 spans 15 amino acids. Deletions cut 5 bases from V and 5 bases from J, with 19 bases between.

This clone was counted a few times. The rearrangement links TRBV18 to TRBJ1-3, with 8 positions matching TRBD1. The CDR3 extends over 17 amino acids. V was clipped by 0 bases and J by 0 bases; unmatched bases: 4. Germline V lookup: CDR1 KGHSH, CDR2 LQKENI. CDR3 nucleotides: TGTGCCAGCTCACCACCGGGACAGGTCGTCTCTGGAAACACCATATATTTT. Amino acids: CASSPPGQVVSGNTIYF.

The rearrangement links TRBV7-9 to TRBJ1-1, with a possible D match to TRBD1 (6 bases). The V and J ends lost 1 base and 4 bases respectively, with 16 bases between them. Germline V gene sequence: CDR1 SEHNR, CDR2 FQNEAQ (reference sequence). This CDR3 is 16 amino acids long. The CDR3 sequence: CASSLDLGLGGTEAFF. The CDR3 bases are TGTGCCAGCAGCTTAGATCTGGGGCTAGGGGGCACTGAAGCTTTCTTT. Looking up the rest from reference TRBV7-9 and TRBJ1-1 gives the full variable domain: DTGVSQNPRHKITKRGQNVTFRCDPISEHNRLYWYRQTLGQGPEFLTYFQNEAQLEKSRLLSDRFSAERPKGSFSTLEIQRTEQGDSAMYLCASSLDLGLGGTEAFFGQGTRLTVV.

In its sample, this clone was seen a few times. The chain joins TRBV30 to TRBJ2-3; tentatively, D is TRBD1 (6 bases). In germline, CDR1 is GTSNPN, CDR2 SVGIG (reference sequence). V was trimmed by 0 bases and J by 5 bases, leaving 12 bases between them. There are 14 residues in the CDR3. The CDR3 sequence is CAWSVTRGLDTQYF. DNA for the CDR3: TGTGCCTGGAGTGTTACCAGGGGTTTAGATACGCAGTATTTT.

The table lists this clone with a count of one. The chain combines TRBV25-1 with TRBJ1-5; a possible D gene is TRBD1 (5 bases). From germline, CDR1 is MGHDK and CDR2 SYGVNS. This CDR3 has 15 amino acids. V lost 10 bases to trimming and J lost 0 bases, with 16 bases between them. Here the CDR3 reads CATQGGPDSNQPQHF. DNA of the CDR3: TGTGCCACTCAGGGAGGCCCCGATAGCAATCAGCCCCAGCATTTT.

J is TRBJ2-1 and V is TRBV5-1; 14 bases map to TRBD2. The CDR3 sequence is 15 residues long. V was clipped by 4 bases and J by 8 bases; unmatched bases: 5. CDR1 is SGHRS and CDR2 is YFSETQ in the germline V gene. The DNA of the CDR3 is TGCGCCAGCAGCGCGGGACTAGCGGGAGTATATGAGCAGTTCTTC. Residues: CASSAGLAGVYEQFF.

A single count supports this clone. J is TRBJ2-1 and V is TRBV10-1, with D possibly TRBD2 on 5 matching bases. Trimming shortened V by 7 bases and J by 4 bases, and 23 bases separated the two germline ends. Germline values: CDR1 WNHNN, CDR2 SYGVQD (reference sequence). This CDR3 has 17 residues. CDR3 in DNA: TGCGCCAGCATCCCACCGGAGGCGGAGACTGGGTACAATGAGCAGTTCTTC. Protein sequence: CASIPPEAETGYNEQFF.

In its sample, this clone was seen once. J is TRBJ2-7 and V is TRBV6-5, with 11 bases aligning to TRBD2. Germline V gives CDR1 MNHEY, CDR2 SVGAGI. There are 16 residues in the CDR3. J was trimmed by 1 base and V by 0 bases; bases with no gene match: 2. CDR3 coding DNA: TGTGCCAGCAGTTACTCGGGACTAGCGGTTTCCTACGAGCAGTACTTC. This codes for CASSYSGLAVSYEQYF.

The rearrangement joins TRBV7-6 to TRBJ1-2, with a weak D call TRBD1 (5 bases). The CDR3 spans 15 residues. The V gene lost 2 bases and the J gene lost 8 bases, with 18 bases spanning the gap. Germline V gene lookup returns CDR1 SGHVS and CDR2 FNYEAQ. The CDR3 reads CASSLSSGVRNGYTF. The CDR3 nucleotides are TGTGCCAGCAGCTTATCGTCGGGGGTTAGGAACGGCTACACCTTC.

The V and J genes are TRBV5-6 and TRBJ1-1, with D possibly TRBD1 on 5 matching bases. CDR1 SGHDT and CDR2 YYEEEE come from the germline V gene. V was clipped by 0 bases and J by 6 bases, with 9 bases between them. The CDR3 runs to 13 residues. CDR3 protein: CASSLAPGSEAFF. The CDR3 DNA follows: TGTGCCAGCAGCTTGGCTCCAGGGTCTGAAGCTTTCTTT.

V usage is TRBV6-5 and J usage is TRBJ2-3; 11 bases are a match to TRBD2. CDR1 is MNHEY and CDR2 is SVGAGI in the germline V gene. The CDR3 is 15 amino acids. V lost 4 bases, J lost 4 bases, and 4 bases stayed unmatched. CDR3 sequence reads: CASSLAGGAADTQYF. CDR3 nucleotide sequence: TGTGCCAGCAGTTTAGCGGGAGGGGCCGCAGATACGCAGTATTTT.

Remarks on this clone: At one end the junction does not follow the germline gene, possibly because of a read error. This sequence joins TRBV7-3 and TRBJ1-3; TRBD1 agrees at 8 bases. The CDR3 runs 15 residues. Germline CDR1 reads SGHTA; CDR2 reads FQGTGA. CDR3 residues: CSSSITGGSGNTIYF. CDR3 in DNA: TGTTCCAGCAGCATTACAGGGGGCTCTGGAAACACCATATATTTT.

Written as DNA, the CDR3 is TGTGCCAGCATAGGGGGACACTATAATTCACCCCTCCACTTT. It translates to CASIGGHYNSPLHF. The V gene is TRBV12-1, the J gene TRBJ1-6; the table's D gene call, TRBD1, was not cross checked with the DNA. TRBV12-1 is marked as a pseudogene. CDR3 length: 14 amino acids.

The chain is built from TRBV28 and TRBJ2-7, with a weak D call TRBD2 (6 bases). The V end lost 7 bases, the J end lost 0 bases, and 16 bases lay between the germline ends. The CDR3 totals 15 residues. Germline loops: CDR1 MDHEN, CDR2 SYDVKM. DNA of the CDR3: TGTGCCAGCACCCCGGGAGCGGTGGGCTCCTACGAGCAGTACTTC. Residues: CASTPGAVGSYEQYF.

The chain has TRBV30 and TRBJ2-2, with 12 bases lining up with TRBD2. Germline CDR1 is GTSNPN and CDR2 is SVGIG (reference sequence). The CDR3 has 20 residues. V shed 2 bases and J 2 bases; nucleotides not matched to a gene: 15. This CDR3 reads CAWSLTGGTSGRFNTGELFF. In nucleotides, the CDR3 is TGTGCCTGGAGTCTAACTGGGGGAACTAGCGGGAGGTTTAACACCGGGGAGCTGTTTTTT.